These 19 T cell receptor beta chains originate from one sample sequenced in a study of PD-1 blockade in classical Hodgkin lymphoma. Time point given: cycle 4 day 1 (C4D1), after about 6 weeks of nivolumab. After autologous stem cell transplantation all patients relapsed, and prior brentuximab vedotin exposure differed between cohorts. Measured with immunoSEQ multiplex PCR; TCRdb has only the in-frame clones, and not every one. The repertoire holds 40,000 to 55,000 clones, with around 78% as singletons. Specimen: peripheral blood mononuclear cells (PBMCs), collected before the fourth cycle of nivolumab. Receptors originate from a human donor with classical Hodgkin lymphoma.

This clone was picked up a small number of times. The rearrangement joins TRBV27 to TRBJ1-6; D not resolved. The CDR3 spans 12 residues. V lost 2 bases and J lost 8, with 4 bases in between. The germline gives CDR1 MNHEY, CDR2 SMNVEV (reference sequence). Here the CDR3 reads CASSLGYSPLHF. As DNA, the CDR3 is TGTGCCAGCAGTTTAGGGTATTCACCCCTCCACTTT.

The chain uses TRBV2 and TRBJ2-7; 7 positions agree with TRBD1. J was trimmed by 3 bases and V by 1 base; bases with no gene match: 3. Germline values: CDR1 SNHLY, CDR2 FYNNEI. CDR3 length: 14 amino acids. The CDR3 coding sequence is TGTGCCAGCAGTGAAGGAAGGGGGCTCTACGAGCAGTACTTC. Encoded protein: CASSEGRGLYEQYF. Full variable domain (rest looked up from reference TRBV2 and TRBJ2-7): EPEVTQTPSHQVTQMGQEVILRCVPISNHLYFYWYRQILGQKVEFLVSFYNNEISEKSEIFDDQFSVERPDGSNFTLKIRSTKLEDSAMYFCASSEGRGLYEQYFGPGTRLTVT.

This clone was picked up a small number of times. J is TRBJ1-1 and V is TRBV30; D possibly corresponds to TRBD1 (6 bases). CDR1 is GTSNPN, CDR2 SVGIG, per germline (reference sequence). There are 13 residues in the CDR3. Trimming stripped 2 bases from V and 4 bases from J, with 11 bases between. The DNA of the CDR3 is TGTGCCTGGAGTACCACAGGGTCCACTGAAGCTTTCTTT. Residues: CAWSTTGSTEAFF.

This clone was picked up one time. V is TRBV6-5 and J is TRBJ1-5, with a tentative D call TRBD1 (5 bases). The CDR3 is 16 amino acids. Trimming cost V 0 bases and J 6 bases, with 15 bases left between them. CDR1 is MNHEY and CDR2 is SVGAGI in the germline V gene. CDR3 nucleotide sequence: TGTGCCAGCAGTTACTCGATGCTCGGGGCGTCTCAGCCCCAGCATTTT. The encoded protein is CASSYSMLGASQPQHF.

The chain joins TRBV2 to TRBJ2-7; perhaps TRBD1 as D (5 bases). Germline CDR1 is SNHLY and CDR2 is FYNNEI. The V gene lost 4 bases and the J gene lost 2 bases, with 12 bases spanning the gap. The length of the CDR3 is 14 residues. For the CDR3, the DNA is TGTGCCAGCAGTGGGAGTCAGGGTGCCTACGAGCAGTACTTC. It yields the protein CASSGSQGAYEQYF.

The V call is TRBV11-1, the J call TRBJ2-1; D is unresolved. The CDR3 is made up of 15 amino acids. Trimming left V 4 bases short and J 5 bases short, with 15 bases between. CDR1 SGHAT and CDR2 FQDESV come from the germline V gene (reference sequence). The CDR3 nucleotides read TGTGCCAGCAGCTCATGGGTGGCAGCCAACAATGAGCAGTTCTTC. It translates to CASSSWVAANNEQFF.

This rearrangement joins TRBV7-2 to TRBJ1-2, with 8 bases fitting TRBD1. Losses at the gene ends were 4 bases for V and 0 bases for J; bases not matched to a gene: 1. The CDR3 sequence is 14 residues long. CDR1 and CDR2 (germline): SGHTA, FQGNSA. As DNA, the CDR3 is TGTGCCAGCAGCTCGGACAGGGCTAACTATGGCTACACCTTC. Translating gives CASSSDRANYGYTF.

In nucleotides, the CDR3 is TGTGCCACCAGCAGGGGACTAGAACGGTACGAGCAGTACTTC. Translated, it gives CATSRGLERYEQYF. The chain links TRBV15 to TRBJ2-7; the match to TRBD2 covers 8 bases. The CDR3 is 14 residues long. From germline, CDR1 is LNHNV and CDR2 YYDKDF (reference sequence). Losses at the gene ends were 3 bases for V and 4 bases for J; bases not matched to a gene: 5.

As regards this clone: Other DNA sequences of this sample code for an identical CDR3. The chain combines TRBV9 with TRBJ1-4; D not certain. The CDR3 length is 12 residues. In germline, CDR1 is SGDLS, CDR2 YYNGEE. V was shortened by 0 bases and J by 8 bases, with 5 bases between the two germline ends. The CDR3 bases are TGTGCCAGCAGCGTAGGCGAGGAAAAACTGTTTTTT. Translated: CASSVGEEKLFF.

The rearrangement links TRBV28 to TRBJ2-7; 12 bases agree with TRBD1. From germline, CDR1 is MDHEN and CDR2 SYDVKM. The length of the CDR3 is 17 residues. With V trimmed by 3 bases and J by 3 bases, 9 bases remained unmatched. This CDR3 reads CASSFQTGTGGIYEQYF. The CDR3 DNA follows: TGTGCCAGCAGTTTTCAAACCGGGACAGGGGGCATCTACGAGCAGTACTTC.

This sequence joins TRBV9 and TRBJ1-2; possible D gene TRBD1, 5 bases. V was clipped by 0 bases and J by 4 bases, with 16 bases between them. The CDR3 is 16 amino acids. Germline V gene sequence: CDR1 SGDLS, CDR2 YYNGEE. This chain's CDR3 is CASSVEGALQGYGYTF. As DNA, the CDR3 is TGTGCCAGCAGCGTAGAGGGTGCTCTCCAGGGCTATGGCTACACCTTC.

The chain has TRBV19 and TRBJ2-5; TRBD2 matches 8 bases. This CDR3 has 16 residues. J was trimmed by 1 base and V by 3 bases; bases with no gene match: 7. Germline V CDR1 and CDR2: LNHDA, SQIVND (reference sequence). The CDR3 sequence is CASSIRGGLGQETQYF. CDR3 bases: TGTGCCAGTAGTATTCGGGGGGGCCTTGGCCAAGAGACCCAGTACTTC.

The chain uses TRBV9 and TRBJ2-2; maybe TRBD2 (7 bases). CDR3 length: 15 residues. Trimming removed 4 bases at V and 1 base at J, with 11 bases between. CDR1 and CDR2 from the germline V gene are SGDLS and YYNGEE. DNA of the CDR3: TGTGCCAGCAGCACGGGGGGACAGAACACCGGGGAGCTGTTTTTT. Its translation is CASSTGGQNTGELFF.

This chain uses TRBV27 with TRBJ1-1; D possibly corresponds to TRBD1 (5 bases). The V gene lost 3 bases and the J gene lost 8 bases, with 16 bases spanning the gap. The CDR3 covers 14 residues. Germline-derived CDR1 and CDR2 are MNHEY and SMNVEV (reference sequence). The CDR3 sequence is CASSLRLGDSEAFF. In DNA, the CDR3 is TGTGCCAGCAGTTTGCGACTAGGGGATTCGGAAGCTTTCTTT.

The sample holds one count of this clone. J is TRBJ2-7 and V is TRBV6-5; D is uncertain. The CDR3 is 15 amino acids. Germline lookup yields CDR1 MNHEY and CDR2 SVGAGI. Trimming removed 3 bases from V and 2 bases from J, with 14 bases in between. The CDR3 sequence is CASSYSLTAPYEQYF. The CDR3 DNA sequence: TGTGCCAGCAGTTATTCCCTAACGGCCCCCTACGAGCAGTACTTC.

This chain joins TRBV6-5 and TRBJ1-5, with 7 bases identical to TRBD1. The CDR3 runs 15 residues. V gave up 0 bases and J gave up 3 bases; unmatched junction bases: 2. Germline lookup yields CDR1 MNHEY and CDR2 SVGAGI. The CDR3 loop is CASSYSGTVNQPQHF. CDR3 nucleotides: TGTGCCAGCAGTTACTCGGGGACAGTCAATCAGCCCCAGCATTTT.

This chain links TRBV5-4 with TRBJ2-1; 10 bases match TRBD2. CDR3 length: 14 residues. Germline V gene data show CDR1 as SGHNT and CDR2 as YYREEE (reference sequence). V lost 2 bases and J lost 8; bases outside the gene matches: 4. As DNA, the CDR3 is TGTGCCAGCAGCTTTCTAGCGGGGGTGGATGAGCAGTTCTTC. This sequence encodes CASSFLAGVDEQFF.

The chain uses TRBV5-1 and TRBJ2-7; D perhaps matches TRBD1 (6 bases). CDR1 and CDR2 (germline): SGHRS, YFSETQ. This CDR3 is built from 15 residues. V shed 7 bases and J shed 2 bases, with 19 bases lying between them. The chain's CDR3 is CASSYLDRSTYEQYF. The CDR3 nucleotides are TGCGCCAGCTCCTACCTAGACAGGAGCACCTACGAGCAGTACTTC.

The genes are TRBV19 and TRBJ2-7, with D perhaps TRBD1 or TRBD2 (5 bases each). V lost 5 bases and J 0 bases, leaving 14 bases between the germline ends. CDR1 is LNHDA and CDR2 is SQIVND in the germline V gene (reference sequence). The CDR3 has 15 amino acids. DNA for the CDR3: TGTGCCAGTAGTCACGGCCCGGGGACCTCCTACGAGCAGTACTTC. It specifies CASSHGPGTSYEQYF.